The clone carrying this T cell receptor beta chain was seen only once. Its target is unknown. These data come from a study of OX40 agonist ivuxolimab in advanced cancers. The overall study: Ivuxolimab, which is an agonistic anti-OX40 (CD134) antibody, was administered to the patients. Subjects had a mean age of around 63 years, with a range of about 23 to 79; around 80% were male. Partial responses were seen in three patients, one with hepatocellular carcinoma and two with cutaneous melanoma. General study points: Within 6 weeks, CD4+ and CD8+ blood T cells expanded clonally at 0.1 to 3.0 mg/kg.

This table comes from immunoSEQ multiplex PCR, and its TCRdb copy is limited to in-frame clones, with some not included. Found here are 37,000 or so clones, approximately 78% of them singletons; the top ten hold under 2%. Germline lookup yields CDR1 GTSNPN and CDR2 SVGIG (reference sequence). The CDR3 is 14 amino acids. Between the trimmed V and J ends, which lost 3 bases and 6 bases, there was a span of 18 bases. The source is an adult with an advanced solid tumor such as melanoma, head and neck, liver or kidney cancer. This material consisted of CD4+ or CD8+ T cells sorted from blood, taken in a trial of the OX40 agonist ivuxolimab. The V and J genes are TRBV30 and TRBJ2-7, with a possible D match to TRBD1 (5 bases). In DNA, the CDR3 is TGTGCCTGGAGCCAGGCCAACCTGGGGCGCGAGCAGTACTTC. The encoded protein is CAWSQANLGREQYF.